This TCR beta chain was sequenced during a study of cytomegalovirus exposure and HLA in healthy donors. While the first cohort had hundreds of subjects, the donors belonged to the separate validation cohort of over a hundred subjects. Looked up from germline, CDR1 is ENHRY and CDR2 is SYGVKD. The CDR3 length is 16 residues. V shed 2 bases and J 1 base; nucleotides not matched to a gene: 3. Overall study findings and caveats: Among TCR beta chains, those listed as cytomegalovirus-associated numbered roughly 150. The CMV antigen specificity of a few CMV-associated chains was confirmed through in vitro analysis.

Turning to this clone: Its antigen is currently unknown.

Assay: immunoSEQ multiplex PCR; the TCRdb copy retains only in-frame clones and omits some. Seen here are approximately 160,000 clones, roughly 86% observed once, and the top ten hold around 3.8%. The chain uses TRBV10-3 and TRBJ1-1; 11 nucleotides match TRBD1. The sequence derives from a young man in good health and CMV-seropositive. Sequenced material: PBMCs. In DNA form, the CDR3 reads TGTGCCATCAGTGAGGGACAGGGGGCAGGGAACACTGAAGCTTTCTTT. Encoded protein: CAISEGQGAGNTEAFF.